The T cell receptor beta chain under discussion was sequenced for a study of T cell changes during pregnancy in multiple sclerosis. Looked up from germline, CDR1 is SQVTM and CDR2 is ANQGSEA. J lost 1 base, V lost 1 base, and 10 bases had no gene match. The CDR3 sequence is 16 residues long. Generated by immunoSEQ multiplex PCR, the TCRdb table keeps only in-frame clones and is missing some. The sample yields approximately 87,000 clones, approximately 90% seen once. This clonotype was sampled from a female donor with multiple sclerosis, enrolled in a pregnancy study. This sequence joins TRBV29-1 and TRBJ2-7, with 7 bases matching TRBD2. This specimen consisted of CD4+ T cells from peripheral blood mononuclear cells, obtained in the second trimester of pregnancy. The CDR3 region is CSVEVVGRERSYEQYF. The CDR3 coding sequence is TGCAGCGTTGAAGTGGTAGGGCGGGAGAGATCCTACGAGCAGTACTTC.